The 4 T cell receptor beta chains below were found in one sample sequenced in a study of shared clonotypes between healthy human individuals. Some clones are missing from TCRdb's copy, which holds only in-frame ones; the method was immunoSEQ multiplex PCR. The repertoire holds 2 million to 2.5 million clones, with approximately 90% as singletons. The sample taken for sequencing was naive CD4+ T cells from PBMCs. Subset of the sample: CD45RA+ positively selected. The receptor source for this set is a man between 18 and 29 years old in good health. Some clones in this sample may be carry-over from other donors' samples.

Comments on this clone: Distinct nucleotide sequences in the sample also encode this CDR3. The chain links TRBV28 to TRBJ1-2; D gene uncertain. Germline CDR1 reads MDHEN; CDR2 reads SYDVKM. This CDR3 is 13 amino acids long. V shed 4 bases and J shed 4 bases, with 10 bases lying between them. DNA of the CDR3: TGTGCCAGCAGTTCCCTCGGCCCCTATGGCTACACCTTC. Protein product: CASSSLGPYGYTF.

The chain links TRBV28 to TRBJ2-7; D possibly corresponds to TRBD2 (5 bases). The V gene's germline CDR1 is MDHEN and CDR2 SYDVKM. The V gene lost 6 bases and the J gene lost 5 bases, with 23 bases spanning the gap. This CDR3 has 16 amino acids. The CDR3 sequence is CASSQRIGSGRDEQYF. CDR3 in DNA: TGTGCCAGCAGCCAAAGGATCGGCAGCGGACGGGACGAGCAGTACTTC.

J is TRBJ1-1 and V is TRBV6-1, with D tentatively TRBD1 (5 bases). V was clipped by 2 bases and J by 6 bases, with 7 bases between them. The germline gives CDR1 MNHNS, CDR2 SASEGT. There are 12 residues in the CDR3. The CDR3 sequence is CASSERGAEAFF. CDR3 nucleotides: TGTGCCAGCAGTGAACGGGGCGCTGAAGCTTTCTTT.

CDR3 coding DNA: TGTGCCAGCAGTCCGGACCACCCGATTGGAGAGCAGTACTTC. Residues: CASSPDHPIGEQYF. The chain links TRBV27 to TRBJ2-7; D uncertain. The CDR3 contains 14 residues. CDR1 is MNHEY, CDR2 SMNVEV, per germline (reference sequence). Trimming removed 5 bases from V and 7 bases from J, with 18 bases in between.